The rows below give T cell receptor beta chains drawn from one sample of a study of blood T cell repertoires in COVID-19. Sequencing used immunoSEQ multiplex PCR; TCRdb keeps in-frame clones, though not all of them. Of 130,000 to 150,000 clones in the sample, around four fifths were seen once. The source material was peripheral blood. The receptor set was obtained from a human donor in a cohort sampled during active COVID-19. The CDR3 runs from the conserved cysteine through the conserved F or W. A D gene is named only where the DNA matches it firmly. Clone size is given for some rows only: seen once, a few or many times, or a class if the clone is expanded.

V	D	size	J	DNA	CDR3
TRBV7-9	-	-	TRBJ1-2	TGTGCCAGCAGCTTAGGGACGGACGGTAGGAGGACCTTC	CASSLGTDGRRTF
TRBV18	TRBD1	-	TRBJ1-1	TGTGCCAGCTCGGCGGAGGGGGCGAACACTGAAGCTTTCTTT	CASSAEGANTEAFF
TRBV13	-	-	TRBJ2-5	TGTGCCAGCAGCGGGGCCCGGGAGACCCAGTACTTC	CASSGARETQYF
TRBV7-2	-	once	TRBJ1-2	TGTGCCAGCAGCCCGAGGGGGGGCAACTATGGCTACACCTTC	CASSPRGGNYGYTF
TRBV5-6	TRBD1	-	TRBJ1-2	TGTGCCAGCAGCACACTGACAGGGGTGGTTGGCTACACCTTC	CASSTLTGVVGYTF
TRBV7-2	TRBD1	-	TRBJ1-2	TGTGCCAGCAGTTCTTTAGAGGACAGGGCTAAAAATGGCTACACCTTC	CASSSLEDRAKNGYTF
TRBV4-3	TRBD2	-	TRBJ2-1	TGCGCCAGCAGCCGCCGACTAGCGGCATCCTACAATGAGCAGTTCTTC	CASSRRLAASYNEQFF
TRBV12-3/TRBV12-4	-	-	TRBJ1-4	TGTGCCAGCAGTTTTGGGGCCATGGGAAAACTGTTTTTT	CASSFGAMGKLFF
TRBV6-5	-	-	TRBJ1-5	TGTGCCAGCAGAACAGGAAATAGCAATCAGCCCCAGCATTTT	CASRTGNSNQPQHF
TRBV7-7	-	-	TRBJ2-2	TGTGCTAGCAGCTTGGCAACGGAGAGGGACACCGGGGAGCTGTTTTTT	CASSLATERDTGELFF
TRBV7-2	-	-	TRBJ2-7	TGTGCCAGCAGCCCTTTTGGGAGCTCCTACGAGCAGTACTTC	CASSPFGSSYEQYF
TRBV7-7	TRBD1	-	TRBJ2-5	TGTGCTAGCAGCCCGGACAGGGGGCAAGAGACCCAGTACTTC	CASSPDRGQETQYF
TRBV5-1	-	-	TRBJ2-2	TGCGCCAGCAGCTTGGTCCAGCGCACCGGGGAGCTGTTTTTT	CASSLVQRTGELFF
TRBV7-8	TRBD1	-	TRBJ1-2	TGTGCCAGCAGCCGAGGACAGGGGGCAACTAACTATGGCTACACCTTC	CASSRGQGATNYGYTF
TRBV18	-	-	TRBJ1-2	TGTGCCAGCTCACCGCGGGCGGACAGCTACTATGGCTACACCTTC	CASSPRADSYYGYTF
TRBV4-2	-	-	TRBJ2-2	TGTGCCAGCAGCCAAGACGGGCGGGGCGCGAACACCGGGGAGCTGTTTTTT	CASSQDGRGANTGELFF
TRBV9	-	-	TRBJ1-3	TGTGCCAGCAGCGTCTCCCCAGGGAACTCTGGAAACACCATATATTTT	CASSVSPGNSGNTIYF
TRBV5-1	-	few	TRBJ2-2	TGCGCCAGCAGCTTGGGTCTATCCGGGGAGCTGTTTTTT	CASSLGLSGELFF
TRBV4-1	-	-	TRBJ2-1	TGCGCCAGCAGCCAAGATGGGGCAGCTCCGGCCTACAATGAGCAGTTCTTC	CASSQDGAAPAYNEQFF
TRBV2	-	few	TRBJ2-1	TGTGCCAGCACCGAAGACAGAATACAATACAATGAGCAGTTCTTC	CASTEDRIQYNEQFF
TRBV29-1	TRBD1	-	TRBJ2-7	TGCAGCGTTGACAGGGGGCACGAGCAGTACTTC	CSVDRGHEQYF
TRBV9	TRBD1	-	TRBJ1-3	TGTGCCAGCAGCGTGCGGGACAGGGCGGGCACCATATATTTT	CASSVRDRAGTIYF
TRBV7-3	-	-	TRBJ1-4	TGTGCCAGCAGCGAAGGAGGGACTAATGAAAAACTGTTTTTT	CASSEGGTNEKLFF
TRBV7-8	-	once	TRBJ1-2	TGTGCCAGCAGCTCCCTCGGGACTCAAAGGAATGGCTACACCTTC	CASSSLGTQRNGYTF
TRBV9	-	-	TRBJ2-5	TGTGCCAGCAGCAGGCACCCGGGGGAGAGGGCCGAGACCCAGTACTTC	CASSRHPGERAETQYF
TRBV7-9	-	-	TRBJ2-1	TGTGCCAGCAGCCCAGATTACAATGAGCAGTTCTTC	CASSPDYNEQFF
TRBV2	-	-	TRBJ1-1	TGTGCCAGCAGTGGTCAGGGCCGCGAAGCTTTCTTT	CASSGQGREAFF
TRBV6-2/TRBV6-3	-	-	TRBJ1-5	TGTGCCAGCAGTTACTCGGAGAGCAATCAGCCCCAGCATTTT	CASSYSESNQPQHF
TRBV27	-	-	TRBJ1-3	TGTGCCAGCCAAGAGGCAGGGAGAAACACCATATATTTT	CASQEAGRNTIYF
TRBV27	-	-	TRBJ2-7	TGTGCCAGCAGTTCCAACCGGGACATCTCCTACGAGCAGTACTTC	CASSSNRDISYEQYF
TRBV6-5	-	-	TRBJ1-1	TGTGCCAGCAGTTACCAGGGTGAGGACACTGAAGCTTTCTTT	CASSYQGEDTEAFF
TRBV12-3/TRBV12-4	-	-	TRBJ1-1	TGTGCCGGCAGGGGAGGATCGAACACTGAAGCTTTCTTT	CAGRGGSNTEAFF
TRBV9	TRBD1	-	TRBJ2-5	TGTGCCAGCAGCACCCGACAGGGTGGGGCCCAGTACTTC	CASSTRQGGAQYF
TRBV19	-	-	TRBJ1-6	TGTGCCAGTAACCCGCAGGGGTATAATTCACCCCTCCACTTT	CASNPQGYNSPLHF
TRBV19	-	-	TRBJ2-3	TGTGCCAGTAGTGCCTTGGAGGGGAGCACAGATACGCAGTATTTT	CASSALEGSTDTQYF
TRBV3-1/TRBV3-2	TRBD2	-	TRBJ2-3	TGTGCCAGCAGCCCGTGGACTAGCGGGGGATACACAGATACGCAGTATTTT	CASSPWTSGGYTDTQYF
TRBV6-5	TRBD2	once	TRBJ2-5	TGTGCCAGCAGTACTTTAGCGGGGGCGCGGGAGACCCAGTACTTC	CASSTLAGARETQYF
TRBV3-1/TRBV3-2	TRBD1	few	TRBJ1-5	TGTGCCAGCAGCCCGTCGGACAGGGGGGACAATCAGCCCCAGCATTTT	CASSPSDRGDNQPQHF
TRBV6-5	-	-	TRBJ2-7	TGTGCCAGCATCACCGGGACACCTCGGTCCTACGAGCAGTACTTC	CASITGTPRSYEQYF
TRBV7-9	-	-	TRBJ2-1	TGTGCCAGCAGCCTCGCGACAGTTCCCCACAATGAGCAGTTCTTC	CASSLATVPHNEQFF
TRBV9	-	-	TRBJ1-1	TGTGCCAGCAGCGTAGGTTCGGGTGGTAACACTGAAGCTTTCTTT	CASSVGSGGNTEAFF
TRBV7-2	-	-	TRBJ1-2	TGTGCCAGCAGCTTACCCCCCCTTAACTATGGCTACACCTTC	CASSLPPLNYGYTF
TRBV3-1/TRBV3-2	-	-	TRBJ2-5	TGTGCCAGCAGCGATTACCGGGCCCAGGAGGGAGAGACCCAGTACTTC	CASSDYRAQEGETQYF
TRBV7-3	-	once	TRBJ1-4	TGTGCCAGCAGCTTACCGCCGGGAGGGGAAAAACTGTTTTTT	CASSLPPGGEKLFF
TRBV9	-	-	TRBJ2-7	TGTGCCAGCAGCCCTAACCCGACAGGCAGGTACGAGCAGTACTTC	CASSPNPTGRYEQYF
TRBV4-1	-	-	TRBJ1-1	TGCGCCAGCAGCCAAGGAACGTTATTCGGCACTGAAGCTTTCTTT	CASSQGTLFGTEAFF
TRBV4-3	-	-	TRBJ2-2	TGCGCCAGCAGCCTTTTTGTCGCGAACACCGGGGAGCTGTTTTTT	CASSLFVANTGELFF
TRBV27	-	once	TRBJ1-1	TGTGCCAGCAGTTTCGCAGATGAAGCTTTCTTT	CASSFADEAFF
TRBV7-8	-	few	TRBJ1-1	TGTGCCAGCAGCCCGACCACAGGGATAACTGAAGCTTTCTTT	CASSPTTGITEAFF
TRBV27	TRBD2	-	TRBJ2-1	TGTGCCAGCAACCGGGGGGGGTCGAACGAGCAGTTCTTC	CASNRGGSNEQFF
TRBV7-2	-	-	TRBJ2-1	TGTGCCAGCAGCTTGGGCCAAACCTACAATGAGCAGTTCTTC	CASSLGQTYNEQFF
TRBV28	-	-	TRBJ2-7	TGTGCCAGCAGTGTAGGGACATACTACGAGCAGTACTTC	CASSVGTYYEQYF
TRBV9	TRBD1	-	TRBJ2-7	TGTGCCAGCAGCGGGGGTATAGGGGGACAGGGTGGCGAGCAGTACTTC	CASSGGIGGQGGEQYF
TRBV3-1/TRBV3-2	TRBD1	-	TRBJ1-2	TGTGCCAGCAACGCTGGGACAGGGGGACTGGGTTATGGCTACACCTTC	CASNAGTGGLGYGYTF
TRBV11-2	-	-	TRBJ1-6	TGTGCCAGCAGCTCCCAGAGGGATTCACCCCTCCACTTT	CASSSQRDSPLHF
TRBV7-2	-	-	TRBJ2-7	TGTGCCAGCAGCTTAGTGGCAGGGCCCTCCTACGAGCAGTACTTC	CASSLVAGPSYEQYF